The 21 T cell receptor beta chains below were found in one sample sequenced in a study of cytomegalovirus exposure and HLA in healthy donors. PCR amplification relied on 60 Vbeta primers (plus 13 Jbeta primers). Only in-frame clones appear in the TCRdb table, and some are missing; sequencing was by immunoSEQ multiplex PCR. This table holds 150,000 to 200,000 clones, roughly 71% found once. Material for sequencing was PBMCs. Receptors were obtained from a girl aged 5-17 years in good health and CMV-seronegative.

Note on this clone: An end of the junction differs from the germline gene, which may be a read error. The CDR3: CASSLAGGGQPQNF. DNA of the CDR3: TGTGCCAGCAGCTTAGCGGGAGGGGGTCAGCCCCAGAATTTT. The chain couples TRBV7-3 to TRBJ1-5; tentatively, D is TRBD1 (6 bases). The CDR3 contains 14 residues. The germline CDR1 and CDR2 sequences are SGHTA and FQGTGA.

This rearrangement joins TRBV5-1 to TRBJ1-1; 7 positions agree with TRBD1. The V and J ends lost 0 bases and 4 bases, in that order; junction bases with no gene match: 15. CDR1 is SGHRS and CDR2 is YFSETQ in the germline V gene. The CDR3 covers 18 residues. DNA of the CDR3: TGCGCCAGCAGCTTGGTCCCACAGGGGACCCGTGACGGCACTGAAGCTTTCTTT. Residues: CASSLVPQGTRDGTEAFF.

The chain uses TRBV5-1 and TRBJ2-1; 7 bases align to TRBD2. Germline V gene data show CDR1 as SGHRS and CDR2 as YFSETQ. The CDR3 totals 15 residues. V was pared by 0 bases and J by 2 bases, with 2 bases of the junction left unmatched. The CDR3 reads CASSLGGGAYNEQFF. The DNA of the CDR3 is TGCGCCAGCAGCTTGGGCGGGGGTGCCTACAATGAGCAGTTCTTC. The entire variable domain, with the rest obtained from reference TRBV5-1 and TRBJ2-1, is as follows: KAGVTQTPRYLIKTRGQQVTLSCSPISGHRSVSWYQQTPGQGLQFLFEYFSETQRNKGNFPGRFSGRQFSNSRSEMNVSTLELGDSALYLCASSLGGGAYNEQFFGPGTRLTVL.

This rearrangement joins TRBV27 to TRBJ1-1; weak D call: TRBD1 (6 bases). The CDR3 totals 14 residues. With 7 bases removed from V and 3 bases from J, the gap between germline ends came to 15 bases. In germline, CDR1 is MNHEY, CDR2 SMNVEV (reference sequence). The CDR3 nucleotides are TGTGCCAGCACCAGGGGCCCCGGGGACACTGAAGCTTTCTTT. Residues: CASTRGPGDTEAFF.

V gene TRBV29-1 combines with J gene TRBJ1-2; tentative D call: TRBD1 (6 bases). The CDR3 has 15 amino acids. Between the trimmed V and J ends, which lost 1 base and 7 bases, there was a span of 19 bases. Per the germline V gene, CDR1 is SQVTM and CDR2 is ANQGSEA. The CDR3 nucleotides read TGCAGCGTTGAAGGGGGGAACAGGGTCAGGGGTGGCTACACCTTC. Translating it yields CSVEGGNRVRGGYTF.

This clone was recorded once. V is TRBV15 and J is TRBJ2-5; 11 nucleotides match TRBD2. Germline CDR1 is LNHNV and CDR2 is YYDKDF (reference sequence). There are 15 residues in the CDR3. The junction had 3 bases not matched to a gene; V was cut back by 1 base and J by 5 bases. The CDR3 here is CATSRGLAGMETQYF. Written as DNA, the CDR3 is TGTGCCACCAGCAGAGGACTAGCGGGGATGGAGACCCAGTACTTC. Together with reference TRBV15 and TRBJ2-5, the CDR3 gives the full variable domain: DAMVIQNPRYQVTQFGKPVTLSCSQTLNHNVMYWYQQKSSQAPKLLFHYYDKDFNNEADTPDNFQSRRPNTSFCFLDIRSPGLGDTAMYLCATSRGLAGMETQYFGPGTRLLVL.

The rearrangement uses TRBV19 and TRBJ1-6; a possible D gene is TRBD1 (5 bases). CDR3 length equals 15 residues. From germline, CDR1 is LNHDA and CDR2 SQIVND (reference sequence). With 3 bases removed from V and 5 bases from J, the gap between germline ends came to 11 bases. CDR3 sequence reads: CASSILQGNNSPLHF. The DNA for the CDR3 is TGTGCCAGTAGTATTCTCCAGGGAAATAATTCACCCCTCCACTTT. Using reference TRBV19 and TRBJ1-6 for the parts outside the CDR3, the full variable domain is DGGITQSPKYLFRKEGQNVTLSCEQNLNHDAMYWYRQDPGQGLRLIYYSQIVNDFQKGDIAEGYSVSREKKESFPLTVTSAQKNPTAFYLCASSILQGNNSPLHFGNGTRLTVT.

This sequence joins TRBV14 and TRBJ1-6; 10 bases fit TRBD1. Germline V gene lookup returns CDR1 SGHDN and CDR2 FVKESK. After removal of 6 bases from V and 9 bases from J, the junction contained 11 bases not matched to a gene. CDR3 length: 16 residues. CDR3 protein: CASSFNRQGASSPLHF. CDR3 DNA: TGTGCCAGCAGTTTCAATAGACAGGGGGCGAGTTCACCCCTCCACTTT.

V and J are TRBV6-5 and TRBJ1-1; possible D gene TRBD1, 5 bases. The CDR3 is made up of 14 amino acids. With 2 bases removed from V and 4 bases from J, the gap between germline ends came to 11 bases. Per germline, CDR1 MNHEY and CDR2 SVGAGI. The CDR3: CASSYEPRATEAFF. The CDR3 DNA reads as TGTGCCAGCAGTTACGAACCCAGGGCCACTGAAGCTTTCTTT.

The J gene is TRBJ1-1, the V gene TRBV9, with TRBD1 matching 9 bases. The CDR3 sequence is 15 residues long. The J segment lost 1 base and the V segment lost 4 bases, leaving 5 bases of the junction unmatched. Germline loops: CDR1 SGDLS, CDR2 YYNGEE. The CDR3 is CASSRGDRANTEAFF. The DNA for the CDR3 is TGTGCCAGCAGCCGAGGGGACAGGGCGAACACTGAAGCTTTCTTT.

The chain links TRBV5-1 to TRBJ1-1, with D unresolved. This CDR3 has 15 residues. The V and J ends lost 0 bases and 3 bases respectively, with 12 bases between them. The germline V gene encodes CDR1 SGHRS and CDR2 YFSETQ. The CDR3 here is CASSLGDEFYTEAFF. The CDR3 DNA reads TGCGCCAGCAGCTTGGGTGATGAGTTCTACACTGAAGCTTTCTTT.

J is TRBJ1-1 and V is TRBV19, with TRBD1 matching over 8 bases. This CDR3 is built from 15 residues. J lost 5 bases, V lost 6 bases, and 11 bases had no gene match. Germline V CDR1 and CDR2: LNHDA, SQIVND (reference sequence). This chain's CDR3 is CASSRGDRGATEAFF. The CDR3 nucleotides read TGTGCCAGTAGCCGGGGCGACAGGGGAGCTACTGAAGCTTTCTTT.

J is TRBJ1-1 and V is TRBV29-1; 8 bases match TRBD1. This CDR3 is 14 amino acids long. Germline loops: CDR1 SQVTM, CDR2 ANQGSEA. Trimming at V came to 6 bases and at J to 5 bases, leaving 11 bases not matched to a gene. The CDR3 region is CSVDSPGGGTEAFF. CDR3 in DNA: TGCAGCGTCGATTCCCCAGGGGGCGGGACTGAAGCTTTCTTT.

The chain uses TRBV6-1 and TRBJ1-1, with a possible D match to TRBD1 (6 bases). The CDR3 runs 12 residues. The V end was cut by 8 bases, the J end by 0 bases, with 7 bases between. The germline gives CDR1 MNHNS, CDR2 SASEGT. The CDR3 sequence is CASGQLNTEAFF. DNA for the CDR3: TGTGCCAGCGGACAGTTGAACACTGAAGCTTTCTTT.

DNA of the CDR3: TGTGCCAGCAGGACAAACTACGAGCAGTACTTC. It is translated as CASRTNYEQYF. The chain joins TRBV28 to TRBJ2-7; D is undetermined. The CDR3 loop spans 11 amino acids. Trimming shortened V by 6 bases and J by 3 bases, and 6 bases separated the two germline ends. CDR1 is MDHEN and CDR2 is SYDVKM in the germline V gene.

The chain has TRBV10-3 and TRBJ2-5, with D possibly matching TRBD2 (5 bases). Trimming shortened V by 6 bases and J by 2 bases, and 7 bases separated the two germline ends. Per the germline V gene, CDR1 is ENHRY and CDR2 is SYGVKD. This CDR3 contains 12 residues. The CDR3 loop reads CAIRDWQETQYF. The CDR3 DNA sequence: TGTGCCATCAGGGACTGGCAAGAGACCCAGTACTTC.

This clone was found a few times. The V and J genes are TRBV10-2 and TRBJ2-5, with 13 bases lining up with TRBD2. From germline, CDR1 is WSHSY and CDR2 SAAADI. V lost 0 bases to trimming and J lost 7 bases; unmatched junction nucleotides: 8. The CDR3 extends over 17 amino acids. The CDR3 coding sequence is TGCGCCAGCAGTGAGTCGACCCCAACTAGCGGGGGGGGGACCCAGTACTTC. It is translated as CASSESTPTSGGGTQYF.

The rearrangement links TRBV19 to TRBJ2-7; D may be TRBD2 (5 bases). Looked up from germline, CDR1 is LNHDA and CDR2 is SQIVND (reference sequence). This CDR3 has 13 residues. V lost 9 bases to trimming and J lost 0 bases, with 12 bases between them. The CDR3 reads CASESGDSYEQYF. In nucleotides, the CDR3 is TGTGCCAGCGAAAGCGGAGACTCCTACGAGCAGTACTTC.

The CDR3 reads CASGPGGYTEAFF. In DNA, the CDR3 is TGTGCCAGCGGTCCTGGAGGGTACACTGAAGCTTTCTTT. The V call is TRBV6-6, the J call TRBJ1-1; D is undetermined. This CDR3 has 13 residues. Germline V lookup: CDR1 MNHNY, CDR2 SVGAGI (reference sequence). V was trimmed by 8 bases and J by 3 bases, leaving 13 bases between them.

The V and J genes are TRBV15 and TRBJ1-5; 7 bases align to TRBD1. Germline V gene data show CDR1 as LNHNV and CDR2 as YYDKDF (reference sequence). This CDR3 spans 15 amino acids. With 5 bases clipped from V and 0 bases from J, the junction kept 4 bases outside the gene matches. The CDR3 coding sequence is TGTGCCACCAGCGCGGACAGGTTTAGCAATCAGCCCCAGCATTTT. Translation: CATSADRFSNQPQHF.

In this sample, this clone turned up a few times. The J gene is TRBJ2-5, the V gene TRBV6-1; 10 bases line up with TRBD2. Germline CDR1 is MNHNS and CDR2 is SASEGT. CDR3 length: 13 amino acids. J was trimmed by 7 bases and V by 7 bases; bases with no gene match: 6. The CDR3 DNA reads as TGTGCCAGCATTACTAGCGGGGAAGGGACCCAGTACTTC. This codes for CASITSGEGTQYF.